These T cell receptor beta chains were read from a single sample in a study of cytomegalovirus exposure and HLA in healthy donors. Data came from immunoSEQ multiplex PCR; TCRdb stores just in-frame clones and leaves some out. The repertoire consists of approximately 110,000 clones, with roughly two thirds occurring once and the leading ten covering under 9.5%. The material sequenced was PBMCs. Receptors originate from a man between 35 and 55 years old in good health and CMV-seronegative. CDR3s include the opening cysteine and the closing phenylalanine or tryptophan. D genes are given only for firm matches. Not every row has a clone size; where given, it reads once, few, many or a size class.

clone size,V gene,J gene,D gene,CDR3 DNA,CDR3 protein
few,TRBV6-5,TRBJ2-7,TRBD1,TGTGCCAGCGCGAACAGGGGGTTCTACGAGCAGTACTTC,CASANRGFYEQYF
NA,TRBV25-1,TRBJ1-2,NA,TGTGCCAGCAGTGAATCATGGGGGGTCTATGGCTACACCTTC,CASSESWGVYGYTF
once,TRBV19,TRBJ1-1,NA,TGTGCCAGTAGCCTAGACTCCGGTGGGAACACTGAAGCTTTCTTT,CASSLDSGGNTEAFF
NA,TRBV28,TRBJ1-4,NA,TGTGCCAGCAGCCCCGGACAACTTAAGGAAAAACTGTTTTTT,CASSPGQLKEKLFF
few,TRBV4-1,TRBJ2-1,NA,TGCGCCAGCAGCCAACCTGATCAGGGAAGGTTCAATGAGCAGTTCTTC,CASSQPDQGRFNEQFF
NA,TRBV19,TRBJ2-1,NA,TGTGCCAGTAGTATAAAGGGCCACCTAGCTAATGAGCAGTTCTTC,CASSIKGHLANEQFF
NA,TRBV7-6,TRBJ1-1,NA,TGTGCCAGCAGCTTATTCCTAGACACTGAAGCTTTCTTT,CASSLFLDTEAFF
NA,TRBV6-5,TRBJ1-1,TRBD1,TGTGCCAGCAGTTCATGGACAGGGAGGGGGACTGAAGCTTTCTTT,CASSSWTGRGTEAFF
NA,TRBV5-1,TRBJ1-1,NA,TGCGCCAGCAGCTTGGGGGGCGGGGGCAACACTGAAGCTTTCTTT,CASSLGGGGNTEAFF
NA,TRBV5-1,TRBJ1-4,TRBD1,TGCGCCAGCAGCGAGACAGGGGCAACTAATGAAAAACTGTTTTTT,CASSETGATNEKLFF
NA,TRBV7-2,TRBJ1-2,NA,TGTGCCAGCAGCTTCGGGGGGCGCAATCGGCCTATGTCCCATGGCTACACCTTC,CASSFGGRNRPMSHGYTF
NA,TRBV27,TRBJ2-7,TRBD1,TGTGCCAGCAAGTGGGGGACAGGCTACGAGCAGTACTTC,CASKWGTGYEQYF
NA,TRBV15,TRBJ2-3,NA,TGTGCCACCAGCAGATCCGTACCAGGGTCGGCGCAGGAGGATACGCAGTATTTT,CATSRSVPGSAQEDTQYF
NA,TRBV10-3,TRBJ1-1,NA,TGTGCCATCAGTGAGCCGATCCCACAGGGGAACACTGAAGCTTTCTTT,CAISEPIPQGNTEAFF
NA,TRBV27,TRBJ2-2,TRBD1,TGTGCCAGCAGTCTAGGGACAGTGAACACCGGGGAGCTGTTTTTT,CASSLGTVNTGELFF
NA,TRBV7-9,TRBJ1-5,NA,TGTGCCAGCAGCTTAGCGGGGGGAACCAATCAGCCCCAGCATTTT,CASSLAGGTNQPQHF
NA,TRBV9,TRBJ2-5,TRBD1,TGTGCCAGCAGCGTAGAGGGGACAGGGGGCAGAGAGACCCAGTACTTC,CASSVEGTGGRETQYF
once,TRBV29-1,TRBJ1-2,NA,TGCAGCGTTGAAGATCGGGGTAGCTACACCTTC,CSVEDRGSYTF